A few counts support the clone carrying this T cell receptor beta chain. Generation of TCR beta libraries employed quantitative 5'-RACE incorporating molecular barcodes. MiXCR, run by TCRdb on the 5' RACE reads, gives a single entry per CDR3 protein. The sample has approximately 350,000 distinct CDR3 sequences; around 15% are singletons. This specimen comes from a study of CD8 T cells in ankylosing spondylitis. CDR3 length: 16 residues. Germline-derived CDR1 and CDR2 are SGHRS and YFSETQ. V shed 2 bases, J shed 3 bases, and the junction held 9 bases outside the gene matches. Sequencing was performed on blood, either unsorted or a sorted T cell fraction (not recorded which). This receptor was obtained from a male donor with ankylosing spondylitis or in good health (not recorded which). The chain has TRBV5-1 and TRBJ2-3, with TRBD1 matching 7 bases. The DNA of the CDR3 is TGCGCCAGCAGCTTAGCGGACAGGCCGGGAACAGATACGCAGTATTTT. Its translation: CASSLADRPGTDTQYF.